This record concerns one T cell receptor (beta chain) sequence. The antigen remains undetermined. The sample is drawn from a study of T-cell memory formation after mild COVID-19. Whole-study findings and limits: There was a balanced CD4/CD8 profile in clones contracting day 15 to 85, and later expanders leaned CD4+. For contracting clones, CD4+ ones sat mainly in CM and EM, CD8+ in EMRA.

TCRdb redid the calling of the 5' RACE reads with MiXCR, one entry per CDR3 protein. The sample includes 310,000 or so distinct CDR3 sequences, 15% to 20% of them seen just once. V lost 2 bases and J 5 bases, leaving 13 bases between the germline ends. Per germline, CDR1 SGHRS and CDR2 YFSETQ. This CDR3 has 14 residues. The chain has TRBV5-1 and TRBJ1-1; D possibly corresponds to TRBD1 (6 bases). This TCR was sampled from a man between 18 and 35 years old who had mild COVID-19 (a few samples of this study predate the infection). Cell type and time point are not known. Sequences were obtained from PBMCs or a T cell subset sorted from them (not recorded which). Here the CDR3 reads CASSFTGMGTEAFF. The CDR3 DNA is TGCGCCAGCAGCTTTACAGGGATGGGGACTGAAGCTTTCTTT.